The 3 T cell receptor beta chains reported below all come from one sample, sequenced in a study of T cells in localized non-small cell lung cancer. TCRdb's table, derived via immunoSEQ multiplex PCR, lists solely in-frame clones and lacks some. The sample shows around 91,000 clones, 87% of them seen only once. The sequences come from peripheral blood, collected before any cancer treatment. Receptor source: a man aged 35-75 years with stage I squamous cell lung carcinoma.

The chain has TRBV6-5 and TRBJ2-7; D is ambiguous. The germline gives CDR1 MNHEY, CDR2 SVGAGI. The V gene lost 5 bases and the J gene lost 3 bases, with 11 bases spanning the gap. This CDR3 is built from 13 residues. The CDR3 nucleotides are TGTGCCAGCAGTCCACATCACCTCTACGAGCAGTACTTC. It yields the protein CASSPHHLYEQYF.

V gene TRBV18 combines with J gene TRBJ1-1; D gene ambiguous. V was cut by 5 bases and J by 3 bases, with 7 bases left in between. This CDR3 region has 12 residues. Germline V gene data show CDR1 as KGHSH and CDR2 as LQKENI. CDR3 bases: TGTGCCAGCTCATCCCGGGACACTGAAGCTTTCTTT. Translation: CASSSRDTEAFF.

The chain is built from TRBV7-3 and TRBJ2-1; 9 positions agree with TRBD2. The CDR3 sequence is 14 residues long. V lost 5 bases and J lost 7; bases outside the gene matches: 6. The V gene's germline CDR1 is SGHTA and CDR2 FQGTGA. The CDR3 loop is CASSTGLASNEQFF. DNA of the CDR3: TGTGCCAGCAGCACGGGACTAGCTAGTAATGAGCAGTTCTTC.